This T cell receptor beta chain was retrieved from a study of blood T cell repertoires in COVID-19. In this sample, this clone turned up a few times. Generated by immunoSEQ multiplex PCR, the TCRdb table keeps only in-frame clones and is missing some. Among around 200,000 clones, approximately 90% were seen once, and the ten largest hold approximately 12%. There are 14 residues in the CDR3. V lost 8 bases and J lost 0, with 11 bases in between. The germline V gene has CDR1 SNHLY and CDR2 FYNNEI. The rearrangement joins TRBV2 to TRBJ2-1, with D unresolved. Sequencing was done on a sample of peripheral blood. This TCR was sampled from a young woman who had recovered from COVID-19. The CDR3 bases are TGTGCCAGCTTGTTCATTAGCTCCTACAATGAGCAGTTCTTC. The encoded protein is CASLFISSYNEQFF.